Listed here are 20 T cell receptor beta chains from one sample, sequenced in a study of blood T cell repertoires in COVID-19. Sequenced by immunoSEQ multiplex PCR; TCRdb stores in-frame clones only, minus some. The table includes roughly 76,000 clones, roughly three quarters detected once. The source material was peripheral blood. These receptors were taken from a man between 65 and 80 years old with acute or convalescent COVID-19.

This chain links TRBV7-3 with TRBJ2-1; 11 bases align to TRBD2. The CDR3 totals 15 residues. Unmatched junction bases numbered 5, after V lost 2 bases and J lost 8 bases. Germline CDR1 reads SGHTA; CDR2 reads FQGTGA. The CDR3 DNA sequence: TGTGCCAGCAGCTTAGGGCTAGCGGGGGGCGATGAGCAGTTCTTC. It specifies CASSLGLAGGDEQFF.

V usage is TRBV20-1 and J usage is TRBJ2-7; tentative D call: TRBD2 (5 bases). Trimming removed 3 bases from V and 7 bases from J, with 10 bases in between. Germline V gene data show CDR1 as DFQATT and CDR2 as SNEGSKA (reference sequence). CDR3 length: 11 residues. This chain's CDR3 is CSASLGREQYF. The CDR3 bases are TGCAGTGCTAGCCTGGGGAGAGAGCAGTACTTC.

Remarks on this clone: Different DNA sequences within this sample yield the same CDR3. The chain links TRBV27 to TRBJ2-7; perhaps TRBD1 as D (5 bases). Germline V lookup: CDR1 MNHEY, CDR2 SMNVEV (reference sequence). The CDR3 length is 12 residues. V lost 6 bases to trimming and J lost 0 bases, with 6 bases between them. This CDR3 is CASRDNSYEQYF. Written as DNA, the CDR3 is TGTGCCAGCAGGGACAACTCCTACGAGCAGTACTTC.

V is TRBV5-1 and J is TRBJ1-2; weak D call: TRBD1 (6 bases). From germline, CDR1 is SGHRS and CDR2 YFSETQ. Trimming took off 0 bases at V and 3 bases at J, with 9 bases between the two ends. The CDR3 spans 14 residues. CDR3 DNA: TGCGCCAGCAGCTTGGCTGCAGGGGACTATGGCTACACCTTC. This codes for CASSLAAGDYGYTF.

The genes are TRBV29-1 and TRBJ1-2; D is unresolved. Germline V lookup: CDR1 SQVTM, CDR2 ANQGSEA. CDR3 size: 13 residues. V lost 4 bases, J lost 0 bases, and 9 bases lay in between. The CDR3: CSVGYTSNYGYTF. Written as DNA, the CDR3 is TGCAGCGTTGGGTACACGTCTAACTATGGCTACACCTTC.

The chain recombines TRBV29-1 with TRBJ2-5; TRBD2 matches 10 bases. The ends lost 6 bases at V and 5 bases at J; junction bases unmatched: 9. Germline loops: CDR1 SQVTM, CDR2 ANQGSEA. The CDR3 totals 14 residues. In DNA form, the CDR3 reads TGCAGCGTGGGGGCTAGCGGGAGCTCTGAGACCCAGTACTTC. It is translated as CSVGASGSSETQYF.

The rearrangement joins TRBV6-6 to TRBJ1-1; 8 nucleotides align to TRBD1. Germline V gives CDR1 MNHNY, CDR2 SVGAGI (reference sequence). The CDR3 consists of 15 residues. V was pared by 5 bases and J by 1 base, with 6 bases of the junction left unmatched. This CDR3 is CASSPRGQGNTEAFF. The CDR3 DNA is TGTGCCAGCAGTCCCCGCGGACAGGGGAACACTGAAGCTTTCTTT.

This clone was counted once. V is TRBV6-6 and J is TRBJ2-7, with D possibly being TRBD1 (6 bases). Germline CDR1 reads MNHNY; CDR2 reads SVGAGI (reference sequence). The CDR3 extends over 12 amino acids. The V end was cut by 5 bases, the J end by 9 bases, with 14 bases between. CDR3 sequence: CASSIQGSRQYF. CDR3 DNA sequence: TGTGCCAGCAGTATACAGGGCTCTAGGCAGTACTTC.

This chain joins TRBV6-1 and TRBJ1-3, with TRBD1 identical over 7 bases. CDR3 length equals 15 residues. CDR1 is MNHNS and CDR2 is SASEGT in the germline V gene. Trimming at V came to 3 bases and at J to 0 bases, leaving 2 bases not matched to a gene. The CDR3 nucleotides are TGTGCCAGCAGTGAGGGACAGAGCTCTGGAAACACCATATATTTT. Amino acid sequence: CASSEGQSSGNTIYF.

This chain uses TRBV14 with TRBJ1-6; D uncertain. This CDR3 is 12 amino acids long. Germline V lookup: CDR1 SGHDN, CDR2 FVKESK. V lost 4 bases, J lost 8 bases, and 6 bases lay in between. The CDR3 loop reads CASSPPYSPLHF. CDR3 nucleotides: TGTGCCAGCAGCCCCCCCTATTCACCCCTCCACTTT.

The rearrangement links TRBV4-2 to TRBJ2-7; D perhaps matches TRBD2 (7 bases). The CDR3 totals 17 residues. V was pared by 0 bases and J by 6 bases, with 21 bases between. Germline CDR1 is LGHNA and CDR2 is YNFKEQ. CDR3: CASSQDMGAGHLSEQYF. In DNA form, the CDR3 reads TGTGCCAGCAGCCAAGATATGGGAGCGGGACACCTAAGCGAGCAGTACTTC.

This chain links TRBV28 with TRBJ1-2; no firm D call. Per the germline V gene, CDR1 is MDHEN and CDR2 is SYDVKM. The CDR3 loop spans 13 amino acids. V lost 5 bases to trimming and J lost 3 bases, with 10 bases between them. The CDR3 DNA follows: TGTGCCAGCAGTCTGCCCGGGGACTATGGCTACACCTTC. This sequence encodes CASSLPGDYGYTF.

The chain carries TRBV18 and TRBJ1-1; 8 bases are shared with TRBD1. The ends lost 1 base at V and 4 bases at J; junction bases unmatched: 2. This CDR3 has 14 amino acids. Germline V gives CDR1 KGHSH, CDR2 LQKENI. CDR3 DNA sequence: TGTGCCAGCTCACCACTCGACAGGGGCACTGAAGCTTTCTTT. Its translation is CASSPLDRGTEAFF.

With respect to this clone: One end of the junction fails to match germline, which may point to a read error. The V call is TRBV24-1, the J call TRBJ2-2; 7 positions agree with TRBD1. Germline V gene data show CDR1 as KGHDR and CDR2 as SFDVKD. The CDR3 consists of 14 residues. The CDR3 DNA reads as TGTGCCACCGGTGACAGGGTGAACACCGGGGAGCTGTTTTTT. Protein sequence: CATGDRVNTGELFF.

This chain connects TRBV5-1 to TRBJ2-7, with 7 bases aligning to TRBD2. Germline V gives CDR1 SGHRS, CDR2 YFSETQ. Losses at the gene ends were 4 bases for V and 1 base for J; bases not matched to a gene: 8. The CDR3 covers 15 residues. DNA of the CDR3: TGCGCCAGCAGCAACTCTAGCGGATTTTCCTACGAGCAGTACTTC. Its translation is CASSNSSGFSYEQYF. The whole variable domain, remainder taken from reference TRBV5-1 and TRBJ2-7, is KAGVTQTPRYLIKTRGQQVTLSCSPISGHRSVSWYQQTPGQGLQFLFEYFSETQRNKGNFPGRFSGRQFSNSRSEMNVSTLELGDSALYLCASSNSSGFSYEQYFGPGTRLTVT.

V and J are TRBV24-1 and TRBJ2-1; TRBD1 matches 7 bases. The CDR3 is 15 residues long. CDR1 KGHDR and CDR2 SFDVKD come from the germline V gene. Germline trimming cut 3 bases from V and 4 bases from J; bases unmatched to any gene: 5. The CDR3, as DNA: TGTGCCACCAGTGATCCCGGGACAGATTACAATGAGCAGTTCTTC. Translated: CATSDPGTDYNEQFF.

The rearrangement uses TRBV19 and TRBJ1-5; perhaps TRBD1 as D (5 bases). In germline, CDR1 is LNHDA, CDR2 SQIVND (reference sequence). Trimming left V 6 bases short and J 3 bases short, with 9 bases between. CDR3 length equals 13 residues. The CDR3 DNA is TGTGCCAGTAGGACGGACAACAATCAGCCCCAGCATTTT. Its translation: CASRTDNNQPQHF.

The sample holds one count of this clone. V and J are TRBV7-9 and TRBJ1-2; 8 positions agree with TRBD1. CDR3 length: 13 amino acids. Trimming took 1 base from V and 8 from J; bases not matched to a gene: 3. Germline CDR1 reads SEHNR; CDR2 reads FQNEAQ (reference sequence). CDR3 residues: CASSLEQGEGYTF. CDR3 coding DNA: TGTGCCAGCAGCTTAGAACAGGGGGAAGGCTACACCTTC.

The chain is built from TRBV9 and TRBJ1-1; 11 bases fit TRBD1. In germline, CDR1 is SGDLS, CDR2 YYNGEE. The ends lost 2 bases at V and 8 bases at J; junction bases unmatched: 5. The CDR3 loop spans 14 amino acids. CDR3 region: CASSVGTGGMEAFF. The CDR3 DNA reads TGTGCCAGCAGCGTTGGGACAGGGGGGATGGAAGCTTTCTTT.

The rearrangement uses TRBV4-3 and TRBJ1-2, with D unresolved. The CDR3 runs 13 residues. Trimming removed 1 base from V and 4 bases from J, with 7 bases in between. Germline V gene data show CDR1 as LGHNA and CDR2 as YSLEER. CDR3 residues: CASSQVGVYGYTF. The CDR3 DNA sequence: TGCGCCAGCAGCCAAGTTGGAGTCTATGGCTACACCTTC.